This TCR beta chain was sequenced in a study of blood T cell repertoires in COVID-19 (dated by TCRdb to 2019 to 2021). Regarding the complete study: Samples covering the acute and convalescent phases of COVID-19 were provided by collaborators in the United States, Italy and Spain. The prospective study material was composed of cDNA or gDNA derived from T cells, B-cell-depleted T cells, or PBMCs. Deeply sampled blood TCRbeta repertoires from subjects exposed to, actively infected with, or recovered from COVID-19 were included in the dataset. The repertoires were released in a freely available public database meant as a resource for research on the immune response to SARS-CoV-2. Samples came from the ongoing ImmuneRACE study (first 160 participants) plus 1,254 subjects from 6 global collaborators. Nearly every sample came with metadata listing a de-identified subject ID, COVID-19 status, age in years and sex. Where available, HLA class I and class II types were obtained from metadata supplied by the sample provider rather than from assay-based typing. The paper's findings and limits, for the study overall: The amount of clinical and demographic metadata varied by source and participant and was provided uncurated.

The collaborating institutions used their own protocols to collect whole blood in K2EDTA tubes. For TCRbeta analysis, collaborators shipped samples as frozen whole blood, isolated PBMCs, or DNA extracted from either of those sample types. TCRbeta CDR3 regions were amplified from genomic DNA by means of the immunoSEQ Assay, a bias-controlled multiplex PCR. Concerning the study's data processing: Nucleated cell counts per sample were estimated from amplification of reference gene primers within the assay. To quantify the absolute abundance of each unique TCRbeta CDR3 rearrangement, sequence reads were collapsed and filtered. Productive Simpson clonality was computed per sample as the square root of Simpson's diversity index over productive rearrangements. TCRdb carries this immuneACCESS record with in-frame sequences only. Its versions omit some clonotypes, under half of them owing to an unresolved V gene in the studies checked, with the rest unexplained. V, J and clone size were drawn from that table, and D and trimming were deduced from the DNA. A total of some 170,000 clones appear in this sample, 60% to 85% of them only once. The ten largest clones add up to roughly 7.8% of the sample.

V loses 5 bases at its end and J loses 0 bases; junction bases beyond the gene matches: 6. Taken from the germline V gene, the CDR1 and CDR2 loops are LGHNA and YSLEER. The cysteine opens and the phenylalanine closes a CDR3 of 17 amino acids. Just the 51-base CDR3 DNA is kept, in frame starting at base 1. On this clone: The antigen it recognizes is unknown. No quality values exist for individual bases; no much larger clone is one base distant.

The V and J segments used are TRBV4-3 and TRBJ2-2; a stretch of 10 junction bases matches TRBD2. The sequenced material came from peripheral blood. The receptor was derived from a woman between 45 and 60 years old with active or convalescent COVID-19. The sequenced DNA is TGCGCCAGCAGCACCCGAGCGGGGGGGGCGAACACCGGGGAGCTGTTTTTT. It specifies CASSTRAGGANTGELFF.